The present entry profiles one T cell receptor beta chain with its context. In the study's own analysis: Reference gene primer amplification yielded estimated nucleated cell counts. Libraries were prepared by immunoSEQ multiplex PCR; TCRdb keeps only in-frame clonotypes and omits some of them. The V and J calls and clone size are taken from that table; D and trimming were inferred from the DNA. Of 150,000 to 200,000 clones listed, just under 90% are singletons. This record belongs to a study of blood T cell repertoires in COVID-19. For the study at large: Italy, Spain and the United States were the sources of the convalescent and acute COVID-19 samples. The analysed material was cDNA or gDNA that came from T cells, B-cell-depleted T cells, or PBMCs.

CDR3 length equals 14 residues. The germline CDR1 and CDR2 sequences are SGHNT and YYREEE (reference sequence). V shed 4 bases and J 0 bases; nucleotides not matched to a gene: 4. The rearrangement joins TRBV5-4 to TRBJ2-7, with 7 bases identical to TRBD1. The sample consisted of peripheral blood. The receptor comes from a woman in her 70s with COVID-19, enrolled during active disease. CDR3 sequence reads: CASSPRDSSYEQYF. The CDR3 coding sequence is TGTGCCAGCAGCCCACGGGACAGCTCCTACGAGCAGTACTTC.